This T cell receptor (beta chain) originates from a study of blood T cell repertoires in COVID-19. Overall study: Italy, Spain and the United States were the sources of the convalescent and acute COVID-19 samples.

In the original processing: Amplified reference gene primers provided the basis for estimating nucleated cell counts. Clones were read by immunoSEQ multiplex PCR, and TCRdb kept only the in-frame ones, dropping some. D and trimming come from the DNA, and the V and J calls and clone size come from that table. This table has over 100,000 clones, about 80% appearing once. Unmatched junction bases numbered 5, after V lost 7 bases and J lost 4 bases. This CDR3 region has 13 residues. Germline values: CDR1 MNHEY, CDR2 SVGAGI. Material: peripheral blood. The rearrangement joins TRBV6-5 to TRBJ1-1; TRBD1 matches 8 bases. This TCR was sampled from a woman aged 50 to 65 with acute or convalescent COVID-19. For the CDR3, the DNA is TGTGCCAGCAAAGACAGGGGCCTCACTGAAGCTTTCTTT. It specifies CASKDRGLTEAFF.